A selection of T cell receptor beta chains follows, all from one sample in a study of cytomegalovirus exposure and HLA in healthy donors. Data came from immunoSEQ multiplex PCR; TCRdb stores just in-frame clones and leaves some out. This table has more than 150,000 clones, more than 65% appearing once. The sample consisted of PBMCs. Receptors originate from a girl aged 2 to 10 in good health and CMV-seropositive. The CDR3 runs from the conserved cysteine through the conserved F or W. D genes are given only for firm matches. A clone size is listed for some rows: how often the clone was seen (once, few, many), or a class if it is expanded.

V gene	clone size	J gene	D gene	CDR3 protein	CDR3 DNA
TRBV28	-	TRBJ1-5	-	CASTRQGLSNQPQHF	TGTGCCAGCACCCGGCAGGGACTGAGCAATCAGCCCCAGCATTTT
TRBV10-2	few	TRBJ2-7	TRBD2	CASRNLERDYEQYF	TGCGCCAGCCGTAACCTTGAGCGGGATTACGAGCAGTACTTC
TRBV20-1	-	TRBJ2-3	TRBD2	CSASILAAQYF	TGCAGTGCTAGTATCCTAGCGGCGCAGTATTTT
TRBV12-5	-	TRBJ2-7	-	CASGSNYEQYF	TGTGCTAGTGGTTCTAACTACGAGCAGTACTTC
TRBV12-5	-	TRBJ2-1	TRBD2	CASGPTSGRYNEQFF	TGTGCTAGTGGACCCACTAGCGGACGATACAATGAGCAGTTCTTC
TRBV5-1	-	TRBJ2-3	TRBD1	CASSLGTGMVGTQYF	TGCGCCAGCAGCTTGGGGACAGGGATGGTGGGTACGCAGTATTTT
TRBV25-1	-	TRBJ2-3	-	CASSALDRPTDTQYF	TGTGCCAGCAGTGCCCTGGACAGACCCACAGATACGCAGTATTTT
TRBV19	-	TRBJ1-1	-	CASSPEAGGNKAFF	TGTGCCAGTAGTCCCGAGGCGGGGGGGAACAAGGCTTTCTTT
TRBV2	once	TRBJ2-2	TRBD2	CASSSAGATGTGELFF	TGTGCCAGCAGTTCAGCGGGGGCCACGGGCACCGGGGAGCTGTTTTTT
TRBV5-5	few	TRBJ1-1	TRBD1	CASSPTGDTEAFF	TGTGCCAGCAGCCCGACAGGGGACACTGAAGCTTTCTTT
TRBV10-2	-	TRBJ2-3	TRBD2	CASSGAGGPGDTQYF	TGCGCCAGCAGTGGAGCGGGGGGGCCGGGAGATACGCAGTATTTT
TRBV30	once	TRBJ1-1	-	CAWSVQRPEAFF	TGTGCCTGGAGTGTACAGAGACCCGAAGCTTTCTTT
TRBV5-4	-	TRBJ2-7	TRBD2	CASSFPGREIYEQYF	TGTGCCAGCAGCTTCCCAGGGAGGGAAATCTACGAGCAGTACTTC
TRBV5-1	few	TRBJ2-5	-	CASTLASSSEETQYF	TGCGCCAGCACCCTGGCCTCTTCTAGCGAAGAGACCCAGTACTTC
TRBV5-1	-	TRBJ2-3	-	CASSQLTGSDTQYF	TGCGCCAGCAGCCAATTGACAGGTTCAGATACGCAGTATTTT
TRBV7-2	-	TRBJ1-1	-	CASSLRQYGTEAFF	TGTGCCAGCAGCTTAAGACAGTATGGCACTGAAGCTTTCTTT
TRBV28	-	TRBJ2-3	TRBD2	CASSRTSGRQDTQYF	TGTGCCAGCAGTCGGACTAGCGGGAGACAAGATACGCAGTATTTT
TRBV4-1	-	TRBJ2-7	-	CASSQVGPTYEQYF	TGCGCCAGCAGCCAAGTGGGGCCTACCTACGAGCAGTACTTC
TRBV6-1	-	TRBJ2-1	-	CASSEFLGSSYNEQFF	TGTGCCAGCAGTGAGTTCCTGGGGAGCTCCTACAATGAGCAGTTCTTC
TRBV29-1	-	TRBJ1-3	-	CSVEDTENTIYF	TGCAGCGTTGAAGATACGGAGAACACCATATATTTT
TRBV2	few	TRBJ2-7	TRBD2	CASSPASGRSTYEQYF	TGTGCCAGCAGTCCGGCTAGCGGGAGGAGCACCTACGAGCAGTACTTC
TRBV5-1	-	TRBJ2-7	TRBD2	CASKPSGVYEQYF	TGCGCCAGCAAGCCTAGCGGAGTCTACGAGCAGTACTTC
TRBV27	-	TRBJ1-2	TRBD1	CASSRGRNYGYTF	TGTGCCAGCAGTAGGGGGCGGAACTATGGCTACACCTTC
TRBV27	-	TRBJ2-7	-	CASSLGVADMTYEQYF	TGTGCCAGCAGTTTGGGTGTAGCGGATATGACCTACGAGCAGTACTTC
TRBV2	-	TRBJ2-7	TRBD1	CASSITVTGVKYEQYF	TGTGCCAGCAGTATCACGGTAACAGGGGTGAAGTACGAGCAGTACTTC
TRBV5-1	-	TRBJ2-7	TRBD2	CASSFFVSGLAIDEQYF	TGCGCCAGCAGCTTCTTTGTGTCTGGACTAGCGATCGACGAGCAGTACTTC
TRBV28	-	TRBJ1-2	-	CASRTGDSFYGYTF	TGTGCCAGCAGAACTGGAGACAGCTTCTATGGCTACACCTTC
TRBV7-8	-	TRBJ1-2	TRBD1	CASSLGTGGWGGYTF	TGTGCCAGCAGCTTAGGGACAGGGGGCTGGGGTGGCTACACCTTC
TRBV6-1	-	TRBJ1-2	-	CASSGYGQSLANYGYTF	TGTGCCAGCAGTGGCTACGGACAGTCTCTAGCTAACTATGGCTACACCTTC
TRBV18	-	TRBJ2-7	TRBD2	CASSPLGRESYEQYF	TGTGCCAGCTCACCCCTAGGGCGGGAGTCCTACGAGCAGTACTTC
TRBV20-1	-	TRBJ2-1	-	CSAWGDEQFF	TGCAGTGCATGGGGGGACGAGCAGTTCTTC
TRBV5-6	-	TRBJ2-7	TRBD1	CASSTGQGHSYEQYF	TGTGCCAGCAGCACCGGACAGGGGCACTCCTACGAGCAGTACTTC
TRBV5-1	-	TRBJ2-1	TRBD2	CASSYSGGDDEQFF	TGCGCCAGCAGTTACAGCGGGGGGGATGACGAGCAGTTCTTC
TRBV19	-	TRBJ1-2	TRBD1	CASRDRANYGYTF	TGTGCCAGTAGGGACAGGGCTAACTATGGCTACACCTTC
TRBV6-5	-	TRBJ2-7	-	CASSSPSDNEQYF	TGTGCCAGCAGTTCACCCTCAGACAACGAGCAGTACTTC